This T cell receptor (beta chain) was sequenced in a study of blood T cell repertoires in COVID-19. Overall study: Italy, Spain and the United States were the sources of the convalescent and acute COVID-19 samples.

This clone was seen once. With 4 bases clipped from V and 0 bases from J, the junction kept 5 bases outside the gene matches. Per the germline V gene, CDR1 is SGHNT and CDR2 is YYREEE (reference sequence). The CDR3 is 16 amino acids. As originally analysed: Amplification with reference gene primers provided the estimates of nucleated cell counts. Clones were sequenced by immunoSEQ multiplex PCR, and TCRdb holds only the in-frame ones, with some missing. The V and J calls and clone size were taken over from that table, and D and trimming were inferred from the DNA. The sample consists of approximately 53,000 clones, 81% of them appearing once. Patients in Seattle were enrolled during active infection, then followed longitudinally.

What was sequenced was peripheral blood. The chain is built from TRBV5-4 and TRBJ2-1; 9 nucleotides line up with TRBD2. This TCR came from a woman of 80 years or more with COVID-19, enrolled during active disease. DNA for the CDR3: TGTGCCAGCAGCACATTTAGCGGGAGCTCCTACAATGAGCAGTTCTTC. This translates into CASSTFSGSSYNEQFF.